This entry describes one T cell receptor beta chain. This specimen belongs to a study of T cell changes during pregnancy in multiple sclerosis. Generated by immunoSEQ multiplex PCR, the TCRdb table keeps only in-frame clones and is missing some. Of 35,000 to 50,000 clones listed, about nine tenths are singletons. CDR1 is SGDLS, CDR2 YYNGEE, per germline. Trimming shortened V by 0 bases and J by 2 bases, and 12 bases separated the two germline ends. The CDR3 consists of 16 residues. The receptor was derived from a female donor in good health, enrolled as a control in a pregnancy study. V gene TRBV9 combines with J gene TRBJ1-3, with D maybe TRBD1 (6 bases). The source was peripheral blood, collected in the second trimester of pregnancy. CDR3 coding DNA: TGTGCCAGCAGCGTAGGAGGGGGGGGCACTGGAAACACCATATATTTT. Amino acids: CASSVGGGGTGNTIYF.